The next 24 T cell receptor beta chains were all read from a single sample in a study of blood T cells in healthy people across ages. Next came a second PCR, run for about 6 to 11 cycles, which used a sample-barcoded 5' primer along with a J-beta primer mix. TCRdb used MiXCR to reprocess the 5' RACE reads, holding one entry per CDR3 protein. Of roughly 800,000 distinct CDR3 sequences listed, around a quarter are singletons. These data also featured in a second study, about T cells of mothers and their children.

Input material: blood. The receptors derive from a boy aged 5-17 years in good health.

This clonotype is a singleton in its sample. J is TRBJ2-3 and V is TRBV19, with TRBD1 matching 12 bases. V was clipped by 8 bases and J by 5 bases; unmatched bases: 14. Germline lookup yields CDR1 LNHDA and CDR2 SQIVND (reference sequence). The CDR3 is 17 amino acids. The CDR3 region is CASARDSGTGGEDTQYF. The CDR3 nucleotides read TGTGCCAGTGCGCGAGACTCCGGGACAGGGGGCGAAGATACGCAGTATTTT.

The chain recombines TRBV29-1 with TRBJ1-4; D gene uncertain. CDR1 is SQVTM and CDR2 is ANQGSEA in the germline V gene. The CDR3 consists of 12 residues. V gave up 5 bases and J gave up 7 bases, with 11 bases separating them. The CDR3: CSVQVAREKLFF. The CDR3 nucleotides are TGCAGCGTTCAGGTCGCGCGTGAAAAACTGTTTTTT.

This clonotype was detected only a few times. V is TRBV6-2 or TRBV6-3 and J is TRBJ2-1; D is unclear. CDR1 is MNHEY and CDR2 is SVGEGT in the germline V gene. The V and J ends lost 11 bases and 10 bases respectively, with 6 bases between them. The CDR3 contains 8 residues. For the CDR3, the DNA is TGTGCCCGATGGGAGCAGTTCTTC. As protein: CARWEQFF.

V is TRBV6-1 and J is TRBJ2-3; 9 bases match TRBD2. The junction had 10 bases not matched to a gene; V was cut back by 1 base and J by 2 bases. Looked up from germline, CDR1 is MNHNS and CDR2 is SASEGT. This CDR3 spans 18 amino acids. For the CDR3, the DNA is TGTGCCAGCAGTGAAGTTGGGCTAGCGGGACGACCCACAGATACGCAGTATTTT. Protein product: CASSEVGLAGRPTDTQYF.

The CDR3 is CSVEWGDYSGANVLTF. The CDR3 nucleotides read TGCAGCGTCGAATGGGGGGACTACTCTGGGGCCAACGTCCTGACTTTC. The chain carries TRBV29-1 and TRBJ2-6; 7 nucleotides align to TRBD2. V gave up 6 bases and J gave up 0 bases; unmatched junction bases: 8. The germline CDR1 and CDR2 sequences are SQVTM and ANQGSEA. The CDR3 spans 16 residues.

This clonotype occurred a few times. This chain joins TRBV6-6 and TRBJ2-2, with 7 bases that match TRBD2. After removal of 6 bases from V and 3 bases from J, the junction contained 7 bases not matched to a gene. Germline CDR1 MNHNY, CDR2 SVGAGI (reference sequence). This CDR3 spans 15 amino acids. CDR3 in DNA: TGTGCCAGCAGGTACGGACTAGGGGACACCGGGGAGCTGTTTTTT. Amino acids: CASRYGLGDTGELFF.

CDR3 DNA sequence: TGCAGCGTTCGAGGGAGGGCCCCTAGCACAGATACGCAGTATTTT. This sequence encodes CSVRGRAPSTDTQYF. This rearrangement joins TRBV29-1 to TRBJ2-3; 7 nucleotides match TRBD2. The CDR3 covers 15 residues. Germline V CDR1 and CDR2: SQVTM, ANQGSEA. V shed 5 bases and J 0 bases; nucleotides not matched to a gene: 8.

The chain carries TRBV18 and TRBJ2-7; D assignment may be TRBD1 or TRBD2 (5 bases each). Trimming cost V 3 bases and J 7 bases, with 28 bases left between them. CDR1 is KGHSH and CDR2 is LQKENI in the germline V gene. CDR3 size: 18 residues. The CDR3 region has the DNA TGTGCCAGCTCACCTGTAGGTACCGCCGGGACCGCAAGGGTTGAGCAGTACTTC. Amino acid sequence: CASSPVGTAGTARVEQYF. Full variable domain (remainder filled in from reference TRBV18 and TRBJ2-7): NAGVMQNPRHLVRRRGQEARLRCSPMKGHSHVYWYRQLPEEGLKFMVYLQKENIIDESGMPKERFSAEFPKEGPSILRIQQVVRGDSAAYFCASSPVGTAGTARVEQYFGPGTRLTVT.

The chain recombines TRBV29-1 with TRBJ2-7; TRBD1 matches at 7 bases. V shed 1 base and J 4 bases; nucleotides not matched to a gene: 7. There are 14 residues in the CDR3. Per the germline V gene, CDR1 is SQVTM and CDR2 is ANQGSEA. The DNA of the CDR3 is TGCAGCGTTGAAGCCGGGACAGAGGATTACGAGCAGTACTTC. Amino acid sequence: CSVEAGTEDYEQYF.

This clonotype appeared a few times. The chain recombines TRBV4-1 with TRBJ2-7, with TRBD2 identical over 13 bases. After removal of 1 base from V and 6 bases from J, the junction contained 6 bases not matched to a gene. There are 16 residues in the CDR3. Per germline, CDR1 MGHRA and CDR2 YSYEKL. In nucleotides, the CDR3 is TGCGCCAGCAGCCAAGTTTGGGGACTAGCGGGAACCGAGCAGTACTTC. Its protein product is CASSQVWGLAGTEQYF.

V usage is TRBV5-1 and J usage is TRBJ1-1, with 8 bases aligning to TRBD1. V shed 0 bases, J shed 3 bases, and the junction held 4 bases outside the gene matches. The CDR3 is made up of 15 amino acids. The germline V gene has CDR1 SGHRS and CDR2 YFSETQ. CDR3 residues: CASSLVGQGDTEAFF. The CDR3 DNA sequence: TGCGCCAGCAGCTTGGTCGGACAGGGCGACACTGAAGCTTTCTTT.

In its sample, this clonotype was seen a few times. The rearrangement links TRBV5-5 to TRBJ1-2; 7 bases match TRBD1. CDR3 size: 14 residues. Germline-derived CDR1 and CDR2 are SGHKS and YYEKEE (reference sequence). The junction had 5 bases not matched to a gene; V was cut back by 0 bases and J by 6 bases. Written as DNA, the CDR3 is TGTGCCAGCAGCTTGGTAGCAGGGGGGAATGGCTACACCTTC. This gives the protein CASSLVAGGNGYTF.

The chain couples TRBV29-1 to TRBJ1-3; D gene uncertain. Germline V gives CDR1 SQVTM, CDR2 ANQGSEA. The CDR3 runs 11 residues. V lost 7 bases, J lost 4 bases, and 8 bases lay in between. The CDR3 coding sequence is TGCAGCGCGCTGAGGGGAAACACCATATATTTT. Translated: CSALRGNTIYF.

This clonotype was found a few times. The rearrangement joins TRBV7-3 to TRBJ2-1, with D possibly matching TRBD2 (5 bases). This CDR3 has 14 residues. V was cut by 2 bases and J by 2 bases, with 7 bases left in between. Germline V gene data show CDR1 as SGHTA and CDR2 as FQGTGA. CDR3 bases: TGTGCCAGCAGCTTACCCGGGACCTACAATGAGCAGTTCTTC. This translates into CASSLPGTYNEQFF.

In this sample, this clonotype turned up a few times. CDR3 region: CASSNPQGIVDTGELFF. DNA for the CDR3: TGTGCCAGCAGTAATCCACAGGGGATCGTAGACACCGGGGAGCTGTTTTTT. This chain links TRBV28 with TRBJ2-2, with 7 nucleotides matching TRBD1. The germline gives CDR1 MDHEN, CDR2 SYDVKM. The length of the CDR3 is 17 residues. V lost 5 bases and J lost 3; bases outside the gene matches: 12.

This clonotype occurred a few times. The chain uses TRBV20-1 and TRBJ1-1, with 11 bases identical to TRBD1. CDR1 is DFQATT and CDR2 is SNEGSKA in the germline V gene (reference sequence). This CDR3 spans 13 amino acids. Trimming removed 6 bases from V and 6 bases from J; junction bases left unmatched: 6. The CDR3 nucleotides read TGCAGTGCCCCAGCGGACAGGGGGCCTGAAGCTTTCTTT. Its translation: CSAPADRGPEAFF.

As to this clonotype: One end of the junction varies from germline; a read error may be responsible. The rearrangement joins TRBV7-7 to TRBJ2-7, with 8 nucleotides matching TRBD2. Per the germline V gene, CDR1 is SSHAT and CDR2 is FNYEAQ (reference sequence). The CDR3 runs 14 residues. The CDR3 spells CASSPGLAPYEQYF. The DNA of the CDR3 is TGTGCTAGCAGTCCAGGACTAGCCCCCTACGAGCAGTACTTC.

This rearrangement joins TRBV20-1 to TRBJ2-4; TRBD2 is a possible D gene (5 bases). CDR1 is DFQATT, CDR2 SNEGSKA, per germline (reference sequence). This CDR3 spans 12 amino acids. Deletions cut 6 bases from V and 3 bases from J, with 9 bases between. The CDR3 nucleotides are TGCAGTGCGGGAGACTACAAAAACATTCAGTACTTC. It yields the protein CSAGDYKNIQYF.

The chain combines TRBV12-3 or TRBV12-4 with TRBJ1-2, with D possibly being TRBD1 (5 bases). Trimming pared 2 bases from V and 7 bases from J, leaving 14 bases between. The CDR3 has 14 amino acids. The CDR3 bases are TGTGCCAGCAGTTTATCTGGGGGTCAGGGTGGCTACACCTTC. Translating gives CASSLSGGQGGYTF.

The chain employs TRBV28 and TRBJ2-1; the D is unclear. Germline CDR1 MDHEN, CDR2 SYDVKM. Trimming took 5 bases from V and 0 from J, leaving 14 bases between them. The CDR3 consists of 16 residues. The CDR3 region is CASSKVRANSYNEQFF. CDR3 in DNA: TGTGCCAGCAGTAAGGTCCGAGCCAACTCCTACAATGAGCAGTTCTTC.

V usage is TRBV6-6 and J usage is TRBJ2-7; D ambiguous. CDR3 length equals 12 residues. V lost 0 bases and J lost 7, with 7 bases in between. Germline V CDR1 and CDR2: MNHNY, SVGAGI (reference sequence). Written as DNA, the CDR3 is TGTGCCAGCAGTTACTCGGACCGGGAGCAGTACTTC. This encodes CASSYSDREQYF.

The chain is built from TRBV7-6 and TRBJ2-5; 10 nucleotides line up with TRBD1. In germline, CDR1 is SGHVS, CDR2 FNYEAQ. The trim removed 1 base at V and 2 bases at J, leaving 13 bases unmatched. The CDR3 sequence is 19 residues long. CDR3 amino acids: CASSLEGQGTLAEQETQYF. CDR3 DNA sequence: TGTGCCAGCAGCTTAGAGGGACAGGGGACCTTAGCGGAGCAAGAGACCCAGTACTTC.

V usage is TRBV7-8 and J usage is TRBJ1-1; weak D call: TRBD1 (5 bases). Germline V gene data show CDR1 as SGHVS and CDR2 as FQNEAQ. The CDR3 has 15 residues. V was cut by 5 bases and J by 0 bases, with 13 bases left in between. CDR3 amino acids: CASSTRQTLNTEAFF. The CDR3 DNA sequence: TGTGCCAGCAGCACTCGACAGACTTTGAACACTGAAGCTTTCTTT. Complete variable domain (other parts from reference TRBV7-8 and TRBJ1-1): GAGVSQSPRYKVAKRGQDVALRCDPISGHVSLFWYQQALGQGPEFLTYFQNEAQLDKSGLPSDRFFAERPEGSVSTLKIQRTQQEDSAVYLCASSTRQTLNTEAFFGQGTRLTVV.

The V and J genes are TRBV29-1 and TRBJ2-5, with no clear D. This CDR3 contains 12 residues. Per the germline V gene, CDR1 is SQVTM and CDR2 is ANQGSEA. V was pared by 6 bases and J by 2 bases, with 10 bases between. CDR3 DNA: TGCAGCGTGTCCCGGGTACAAGAGACCCAGTACTTC. Translated, it gives CSVSRVQETQYF.